This TCR beta chain appears in the sequencing data of a study of T cells in Graves' hyperthyroidism and ophthalmopathy. This clonotype came up many times. With 5 bases removed from V and 0 bases from J, the gap between germline ends came to 20 bases. This CDR3 has 16 residues. CDR1 DFQATT and CDR2 SNEGSKA come from the germline V gene (reference sequence). The CDR3 regions of TCR beta were amplified from RNA transcripts. The HTBI primer set drove a first-round RT-PCR of the TCR CDR3. TCRdb re-analysed the multiplex PCR reads in MiXCR, keeping a single row per CDR3 protein. This table has about 600,000 distinct CDR3 sequences, approximately 14% appearing once.

The V and J genes are TRBV20-1 and TRBJ2-7, with D unresolved. This sequence was found in a woman younger than 30 with Graves' ophthalmopathy. Sequenced: blood. CDR3 DNA: TGCAGTGCTGAGCTTTCTTGTTTGGACCACTCCTACGAGCAGTACTTC. Amino acid sequence: CSAELSCLDHSYEQYF.